Following are 20 T cell receptor beta chains from one sample sequenced in a study of response to subunit inactivated influenza vaccine. One entry per CDR3 protein, called by TCRdb with MiXCR from the RT-PCR reads. The sample shows 300,000 to 350,000 distinct CDR3 sequences, approximately 20% of them seen only once. The sequences come from PBMCs from blood, collected around 22 months after vaccination. All receptors derive from a man between 50 and 70 years old who received an inactivated influenza vaccine.

CDR3 amino acids: CATSSGTGFTGELFF. CDR3 sequence (DNA): TGTGCCACCAGCAGCGGGACAGGGTTCACCGGGGAGCTGTTTTTT. The chain joins TRBV15 to TRBJ2-2, with 9 bases fitting TRBD1. Trimming took 3 bases from V and 4 from J; bases not matched to a gene: 3. CDR3 length equals 15 residues. Germline lookup yields CDR1 LNHNV and CDR2 YYDKDF (reference sequence).

Note on this clonotype: The missing conserved phenylalanine or tryptophan at the end of this CDR3 makes a read error likely. This chain connects TRBV6-5 to TRBJ1-1; TRBD1 might be the D (5 bases). Deletions cut 0 bases from V and 3 bases from J, with 11 bases between. The CDR3 is made up of 15 amino acids. Germline assignment: CDR1 MNHEY and CDR2 SVGAGI. Written as DNA, the CDR3 is TGTGCCAGCAGTTACTCCGGGGGTCGGGACACTGAAGCTTTCGTT. This translates into CASSYSGGRDTEAFV.

The chain couples TRBV7-9 to TRBJ2-7, with D perhaps TRBD1 (5 bases). V shed 4 bases and J shed 6 bases, with 13 bases lying between them. The CDR3 runs to 13 residues. Germline CDR1 SEHNR, CDR2 FQNEAQ (reference sequence). CDR3 sequence reads: CASSSGPLGEQYF. The CDR3 DNA follows: TGTGCCAGCAGCTCAGGGCCACTGGGCGAGCAGTACTTC.

V gene TRBV4-3 combines with J gene TRBJ2-1; D may match TRBD1 or TRBD2 (6 bases each). Trimming stripped 0 bases from V and 15 bases from J, with 33 bases between. CDR3 length equals 19 residues. CDR1 LGHNA and CDR2 YSLEER come from the germline V gene. The CDR3 DNA reads TGCGCCAGCAGCCAAGACTCCTACCTTAGCCGGGGGCGAAGCAGTCAGCGGTTCTTC. Its translation is CASSQDSYLSRGRSSQRFF.

This clonotype was counted many times. V gene TRBV12-3 or TRBV12-4 combines with J gene TRBJ1-5, with a weak D call TRBD1 (6 bases). V was cut by 5 bases and J by 3 bases, with 14 bases left in between. The CDR3 consists of 15 residues. CDR3 nucleotide sequence: TGTGCCAGCAGTCTATCTGGGGGCTTCAATCAGCCCCAGCATTTT. It is translated as CASSLSGGFNQPQHF.

J is TRBJ2-7 and V is TRBV18; tentatively, D is TRBD1 (6 bases). The germline V gene has CDR1 KGHSH and CDR2 LQKENI. V lost 3 bases to trimming and J lost 2 bases, with 8 bases between them. The CDR3 totals 13 residues. The CDR3, as DNA: TGTGCCAGCTCACCCAGGGGTACCTACGAGCAGTACTTC. Its translation is CASSPRGTYEQYF.

The chain uses TRBV29-1 and TRBJ1-5; 7 nucleotides match TRBD1. There are 14 residues in the CDR3. Trimming took 7 bases from V and 7 from J; bases not matched to a gene: 13. Germline-derived CDR1 and CDR2 are SQVTM and ANQGSEA. CDR3: CSASLGQGEQPQHF. CDR3 sequence (DNA): TGCAGCGCCTCGTTGGGTCAGGGGGAGCAGCCCCAGCATTTT.

The sample holds a few counts of this clonotype. This sequence joins TRBV11-2 and TRBJ2-1, with 7 positions matching TRBD1. The germline V gene has CDR1 SGHAT and CDR2 FQNNGV. J was trimmed by 4 bases and V by 0 bases; bases with no gene match: 3. This CDR3 comprises 15 residues. The CDR3 loop reads CASSLDRGYYNEQFF. The CDR3 DNA sequence: TGTGCCAGCAGCTTAGACAGGGGGTATTACAATGAGCAGTTCTTC.

This clonotype was observed at least ten times. The V gene is TRBV28, the J gene TRBJ1-6, with D unclear. The CDR3 length is 16 residues. The V end was cut by 2 bases, the J end by 7 bases, with 15 bases between. Germline assignment: CDR1 MDHEN and CDR2 SYDVKM. The CDR3 DNA is TGTGCCAGCAGTTTACATAATCGGATCTTCAATTCACCCCTCCACTTT. Translated: CASSLHNRIFNSPLHF. The full variable domain, completed using reference TRBV28 and TRBJ1-6, is DVKVTQSSRYLVKRTGEKVFLECVQDMDHENMFWYRQDPGLGLRLIYFSYDVKMKEKGDIPEGYSVSREKKERFSLILESASTNQTSMYLCASSLHNRIFNSPLHFGNGTRLTVT.

The chain carries TRBV3-1 and TRBJ1-6; TRBD1 matches at 8 bases. Germline CDR1 and CDR2: LGHDT and YNNKEL (reference sequence). The CDR3 length is 13 residues. With V trimmed by 8 bases and J by 7 bases, 4 bases remained unmatched. CDR3 bases: TGTGCCAGCCGGACAGGGCAAAATTCACCCCTCCACTTT. Amino acid sequence: CASRTGQNSPLHF.

The V and J genes are TRBV19 and TRBJ1-2; no definite D call. Between the trimmed V and J ends, which lost 0 bases and 7 bases, there was a span of 9 bases. Germline lookup yields CDR1 LNHDA and CDR2 SQIVND (reference sequence). This CDR3 is 13 amino acids long. CDR3 nucleotides: TGTGCCAGTAGTATAGAGGCGGATTCTGGCTACACCTTC. Translated: CASSIEADSGYTF.

In its sample, this clonotype was seen a few times. The rearrangement links TRBV4-2 to TRBJ2-3; TRBD2 agrees at 8 bases. The J segment lost 1 base and the V segment lost 3 bases, leaving 9 bases of the junction unmatched. Looked up from germline, CDR1 is LGHNA and CDR2 is YNFKEQ. CDR3 length: 17 amino acids. The CDR3 protein is CASSQAEREFGTDTQYF. The DNA for the CDR3 is TGTGCCAGCAGCCAGGCCGAGCGGGAGTTTGGCACAGATACGCAGTATTTT.

This clonotype was detected only a few times. This sequence joins TRBV2 and TRBJ2-5; D unresolved. Germline loops: CDR1 SNHLY, CDR2 FYNNEI. V was trimmed by 0 bases and J by 1 base, leaving 9 bases between them. The CDR3 totals 15 residues. The CDR3 region has the DNA TGTGCCAGCAGTGAAGCGCAAGGCAGCCAAGAGACCCAGTACTTC. Translated: CASSEAQGSQETQYF.

In its sample, this clonotype was seen a few times. The gene calls are TRBV7-9 and TRBJ1-4; D uncertain. The CDR3 runs 15 residues. Germline CDR1 SEHNR, CDR2 FQNEAQ (reference sequence). Trimming removed 0 bases from V and 4 bases from J, with 9 bases in between. The CDR3 reads CASSLAGNRNEKLFF. CDR3 DNA: TGTGCCAGCAGCTTAGCGGGAAATCGTAATGAAAAACTGTTTTTT.

V and J are TRBV7-9 and TRBJ2-5, with a weak D call TRBD1 (6 bases). The germline V and J ends were trimmed by 8 bases and 5 bases, with 15 bases remaining between them. There are 13 residues in the CDR3. Looked up from germline, CDR1 is SEHNR and CDR2 is FQNEAQ (reference sequence). The CDR3 region has the DNA TGTGCCAGCTTTGACAGGCCCCCGGAGACCCAGTACTTC. Its translation is CASFDRPPETQYF.

This clonotype was observed a few times. V and J are TRBV28 and TRBJ2-7; 7 nucleotides align to TRBD1. This CDR3 is built from 13 residues. From germline, CDR1 is MDHEN and CDR2 SYDVKM. Germline trimming cut 6 bases from V and 2 bases from J; bases unmatched to any gene: 4. The CDR3 bases are TGTGCCAGCAGCAGACAGGGAACCTACGAGCAGTACTTC. Amino acid sequence: CASSRQGTYEQYF. Using reference TRBV28 and TRBJ2-7 for the parts outside the CDR3, the full variable domain is DVKVTQSSRYLVKRTGEKVFLECVQDMDHENMFWYRQDPGLGLRLIYFSYDVKMKEKGDIPEGYSVSREKKERFSLILESASTNQTSMYLCASSRQGTYEQYFGPGTRLTVT.

This clonotype has just a few counts. This chain joins TRBV4-2 and TRBJ2-7, with D possibly TRBD2 on 8 matching bases. V was clipped by 3 bases and J by 6 bases, with 39 bases between them. Germline CDR1 reads LGHNA; CDR2 reads YNFKEQ. The CDR3 has 22 amino acids. CDR3 region: CASSQGSGRGPLIAPKTGEQYF. The CDR3 nucleotides read TGTGCCAGCAGCCAGGGGTCCGGGAGGGGGCCTTTAATAGCACCTAAAACAGGCGAGCAGTACTTC.

J is TRBJ2-1 and V is TRBV25-1; possibly TRBD1 for D (6 bases). The length of the CDR3 is 14 residues. V was cut by 5 bases and J by 7 bases, with 15 bases left in between. Per germline, CDR1 MGHDK and CDR2 SYGVNS. For the CDR3, the DNA is TGTGCCAGCAGTCGGACAGTTTTCGGGAATGAGCAGTTCTTC. It encodes CASSRTVFGNEQFF.

The chain couples TRBV4-3 to TRBJ2-3; D is unresolved. Looked up from germline, CDR1 is LGHNA and CDR2 is YSLEER. CDR3 length equals 18 residues. Trimming removed 4 bases from V and 2 bases from J, with 22 bases in between. The CDR3 reads CASSLKTPRTSNTDTQYF. The DNA for the CDR3 is TGCGCCAGCAGCCTAAAGACCCCACGGACCTCTAACACAGATACGCAGTATTTT.

The rearrangement joins TRBV20-1 to TRBJ1-4; the match to TRBD1 covers 11 bases. The CDR3 consists of 21 residues. Per germline, CDR1 DFQATT and CDR2 SNEGSKA (reference sequence). Trimming at V came to 2 bases and at J to 0 bases, leaving 17 bases not matched to a gene. The CDR3 nucleotides are TGCAGTGCTAGACCCGAACCGAAACGGACAGGGGGCCTTGCAACTAATGAAAAACTGTTTTTT. Translation: CSARPEPKRTGGLATNEKLFF.